This T cell receptor beta chain was sequenced in a study of T cells in Graves' hyperthyroidism and ophthalmopathy. Patients with uncontrolled infections, other autoimmune diseases, pregnancy or lactation were excluded. TCR beta CDR3 regions were amplified from RNA. Researchers ran a first-round RT-PCR on the TCR CDR3 using the HTBI primer set. TCRdb recomputed calls from the multiplex PCR reads with MiXCR, one row per CDR3 protein. Among under 250,000 distinct CDR3 sequences listed, roughly a quarter were seen once. There are 19 residues in the CDR3. CDR1 and CDR2 from the germline V gene are MNHEY and SVGEGT. With 0 bases removed from V and 4 bases from J, the gap between germline ends came to 22 bases. This clonotype was counted ten times or more.

Sequenced input: blood. The TCR originated in a woman between 40 and 50 years old with Graves' ophthalmopathy. V usage is TRBV6-2 or TRBV6-3 and J usage is TRBJ1-3; D gene ambiguous. CDR3 amino acids: CASSYSTLRATDAGNTIYF. CDR3 bases: TGTGCCAGCAGTTACTCGACTCTCCGCGCGACCGACGCCGGAAACACCATATATTTT.